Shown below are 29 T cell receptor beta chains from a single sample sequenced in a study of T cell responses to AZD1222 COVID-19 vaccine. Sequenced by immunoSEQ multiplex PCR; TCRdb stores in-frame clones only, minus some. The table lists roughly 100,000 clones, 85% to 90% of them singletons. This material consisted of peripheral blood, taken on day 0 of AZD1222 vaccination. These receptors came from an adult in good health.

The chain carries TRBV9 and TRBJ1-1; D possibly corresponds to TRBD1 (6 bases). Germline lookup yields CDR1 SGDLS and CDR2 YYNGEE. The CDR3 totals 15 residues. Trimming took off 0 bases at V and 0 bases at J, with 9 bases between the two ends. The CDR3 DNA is TGTGCCAGCAGCGTAGTTCAGGGGCTGAACACTGAAGCTTTCTTT. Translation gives CASSVVQGLNTEAFF. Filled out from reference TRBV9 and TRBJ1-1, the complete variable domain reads DSGVTQTPKHLITATGQRVTLRCSPRSGDLSVYWYQQSLDQGLQFLIQYYNGEERAKGNILERFSAQQFPDLHSELNLSSLELGDSALYFCASSVVQGLNTEAFFGQGTRLTVV.

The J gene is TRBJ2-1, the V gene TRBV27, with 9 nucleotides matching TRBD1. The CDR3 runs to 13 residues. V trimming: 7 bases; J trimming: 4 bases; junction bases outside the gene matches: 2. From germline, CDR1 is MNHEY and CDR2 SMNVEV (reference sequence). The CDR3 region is CASNDRGYNEQFF. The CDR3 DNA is TGTGCCAGCAACGACAGGGGGTACAATGAGCAGTTCTTC.

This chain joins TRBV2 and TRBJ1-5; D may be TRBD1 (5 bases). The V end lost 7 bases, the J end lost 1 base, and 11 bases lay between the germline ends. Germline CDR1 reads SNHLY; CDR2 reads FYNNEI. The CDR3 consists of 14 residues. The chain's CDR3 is CASKGVQSNQPQHF. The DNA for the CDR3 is TGTGCCAGCAAAGGGGTTCAGAGCAATCAGCCCCAGCATTTT.

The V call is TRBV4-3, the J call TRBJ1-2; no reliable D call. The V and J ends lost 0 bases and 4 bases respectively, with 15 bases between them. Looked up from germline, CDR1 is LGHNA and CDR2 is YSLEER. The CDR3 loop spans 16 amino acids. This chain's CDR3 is CASSQDPSSVGYGYTF. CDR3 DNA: TGCGCCAGCAGCCAAGATCCCAGTTCTGTCGGCTATGGCTACACCTTC.

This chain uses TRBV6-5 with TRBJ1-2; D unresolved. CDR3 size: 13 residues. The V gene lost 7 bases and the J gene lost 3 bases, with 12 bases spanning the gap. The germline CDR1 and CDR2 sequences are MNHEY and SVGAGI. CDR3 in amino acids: CASNSGSDYGYTF. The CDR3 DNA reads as TGTGCCAGCAACTCCGGATCCGACTATGGCTACACCTTC.

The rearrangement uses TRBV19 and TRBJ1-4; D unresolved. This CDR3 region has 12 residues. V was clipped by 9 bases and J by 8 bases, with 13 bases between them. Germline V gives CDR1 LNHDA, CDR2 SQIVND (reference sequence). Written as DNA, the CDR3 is TGTGCCAGCCGCTTTGGGAGGGAAAAACTGTTTTTT. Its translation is CASRFGREKLFF.

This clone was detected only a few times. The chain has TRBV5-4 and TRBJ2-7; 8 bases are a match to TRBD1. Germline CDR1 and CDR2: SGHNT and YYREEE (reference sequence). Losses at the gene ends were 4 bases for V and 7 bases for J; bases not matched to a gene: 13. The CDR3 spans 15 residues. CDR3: CASSRPTGELREQYF. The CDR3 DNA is TGTGCCAGCAGCAGGCCGACAGGGGAGCTACGTGAGCAGTACTTC.

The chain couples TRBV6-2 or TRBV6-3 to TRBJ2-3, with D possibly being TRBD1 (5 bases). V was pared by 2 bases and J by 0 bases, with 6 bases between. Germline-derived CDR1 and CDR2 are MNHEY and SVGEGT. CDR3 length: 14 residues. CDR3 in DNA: TGTGCCAGCAGTTACGGGGCTAGCACAGATACGCAGTATTTT. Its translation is CASSYGASTDTQYF.

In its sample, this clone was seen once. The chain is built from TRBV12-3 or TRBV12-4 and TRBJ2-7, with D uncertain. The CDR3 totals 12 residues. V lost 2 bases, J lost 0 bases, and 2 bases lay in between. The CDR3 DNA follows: TGTGCCAGCAGTTTAACCTCCTACGAGCAGTACTTC. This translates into CASSLTSYEQYF.

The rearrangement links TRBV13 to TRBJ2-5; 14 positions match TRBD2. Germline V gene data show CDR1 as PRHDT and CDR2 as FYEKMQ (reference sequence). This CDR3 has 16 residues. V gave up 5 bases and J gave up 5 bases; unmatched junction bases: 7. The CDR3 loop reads CASSLTSGGARETQYF. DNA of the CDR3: TGTGCCAGCAGCCTGACTAGCGGGGGGGCCCGGGAGACCCAGTACTTC.

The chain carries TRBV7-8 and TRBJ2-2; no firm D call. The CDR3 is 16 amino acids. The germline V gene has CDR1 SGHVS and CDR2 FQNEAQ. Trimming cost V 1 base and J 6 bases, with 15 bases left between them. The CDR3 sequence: CASSLVGSPTPGELFF. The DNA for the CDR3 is TGTGCCAGCAGCTTAGTAGGCAGCCCAACCCCCGGGGAGCTGTTTTTT.

The CDR3 protein is CASSQDGLGNQPQHF. The CDR3 DNA reads as TGCGCCAGCAGCCAAGACGGACTCGGCAATCAGCCCCAGCATTTT. The V call is TRBV4-1, the J call TRBJ1-5; unclear D gene. The CDR3 covers 15 residues. Trimming took off 0 bases at V and 2 bases at J, with 8 bases between the two ends. CDR1 and CDR2 from the germline V gene are MGHRA and YSYEKL.

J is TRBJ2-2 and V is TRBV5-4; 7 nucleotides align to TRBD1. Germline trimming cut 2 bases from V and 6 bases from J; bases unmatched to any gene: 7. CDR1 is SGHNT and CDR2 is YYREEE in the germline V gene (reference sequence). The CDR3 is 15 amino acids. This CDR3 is CASSLQGNRAGELFF. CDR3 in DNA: TGTGCCAGCAGCTTACAGGGGAATCGGGCCGGGGAGCTGTTTTTT. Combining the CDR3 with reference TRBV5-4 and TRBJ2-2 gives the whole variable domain ETGVTQSPTHLIKTRGQQVTLRCSSQSGHNTVSWYQQALGQGPQFIFQYYREEENGRGNFPPRFSGLQFPNYSSELNVNALELDDSALYLCASSLQGNRAGELFFGEGSRLTVL.

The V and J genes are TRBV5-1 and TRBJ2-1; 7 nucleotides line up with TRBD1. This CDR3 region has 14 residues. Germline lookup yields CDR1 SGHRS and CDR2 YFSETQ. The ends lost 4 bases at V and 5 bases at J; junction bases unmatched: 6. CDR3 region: CASSTRDSNNEQFF. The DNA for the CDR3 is TGCGCCAGCAGCACAAGGGACAGTAACAATGAGCAGTTCTTC.

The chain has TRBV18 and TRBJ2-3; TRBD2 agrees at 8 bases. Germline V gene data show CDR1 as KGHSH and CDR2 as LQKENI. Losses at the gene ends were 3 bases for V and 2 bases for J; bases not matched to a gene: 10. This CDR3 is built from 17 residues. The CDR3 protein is CASSPAGGEPITDTQYF. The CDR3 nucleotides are TGTGCCAGCTCACCCGCCGGGGGGGAACCCATCACAGATACGCAGTATTTT. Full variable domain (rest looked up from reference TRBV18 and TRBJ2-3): NAGVMQNPRHLVRRRGQEARLRCSPMKGHSHVYWYRQLPEEGLKFMVYLQKENIIDESGMPKERFSAEFPKEGPSILRIQQVVRGDSAAYFCASSPAGGEPITDTQYFGPGTRLTVL.

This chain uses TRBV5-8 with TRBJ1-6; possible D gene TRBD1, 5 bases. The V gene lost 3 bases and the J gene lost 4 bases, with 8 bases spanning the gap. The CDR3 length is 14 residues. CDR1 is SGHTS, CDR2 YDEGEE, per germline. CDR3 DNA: TGTGCCAGCAGCTCCGACAGTTATAATTCACCCCTCCACTTT. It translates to CASSSDSYNSPLHF.

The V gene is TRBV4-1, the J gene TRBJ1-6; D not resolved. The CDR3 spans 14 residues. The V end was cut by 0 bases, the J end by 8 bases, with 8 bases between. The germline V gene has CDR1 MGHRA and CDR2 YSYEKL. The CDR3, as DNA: TGCGCCAGCAGCCAAGATCCCTCCTATTCACCCCTCCACTTT. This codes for CASSQDPSYSPLHF.

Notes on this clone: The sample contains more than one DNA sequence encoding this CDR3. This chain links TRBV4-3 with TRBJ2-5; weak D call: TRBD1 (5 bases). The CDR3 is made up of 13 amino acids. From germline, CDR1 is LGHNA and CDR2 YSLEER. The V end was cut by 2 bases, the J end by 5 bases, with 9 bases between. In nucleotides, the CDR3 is TGCGCCAGCAGCCAAAGGGGTGGGGAGACCCAGTACTTC. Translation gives CASSQRGGETQYF.

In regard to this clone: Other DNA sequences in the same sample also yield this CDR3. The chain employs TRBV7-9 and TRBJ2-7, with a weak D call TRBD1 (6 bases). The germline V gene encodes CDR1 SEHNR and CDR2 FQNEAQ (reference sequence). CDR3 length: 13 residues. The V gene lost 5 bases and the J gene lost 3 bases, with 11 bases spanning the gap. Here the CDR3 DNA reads TGTGCCAGCAGCCCAACAGGGCTCTACGAGCAGTACTTC. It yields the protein CASSPTGLYEQYF.

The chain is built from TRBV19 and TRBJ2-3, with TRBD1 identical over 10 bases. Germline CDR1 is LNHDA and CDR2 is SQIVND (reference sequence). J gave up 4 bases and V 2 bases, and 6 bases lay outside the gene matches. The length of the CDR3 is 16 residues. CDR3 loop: CASSINGTGVADTQYF. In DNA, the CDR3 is TGTGCCAGTAGTATAAATGGGACAGGGGTTGCAGATACGCAGTATTTT.

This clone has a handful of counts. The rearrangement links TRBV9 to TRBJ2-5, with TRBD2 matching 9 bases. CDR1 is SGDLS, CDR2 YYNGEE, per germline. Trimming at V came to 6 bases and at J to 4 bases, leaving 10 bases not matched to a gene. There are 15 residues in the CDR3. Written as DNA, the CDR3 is TGTGCCAGCACCCCAGGGGGAGCGGGGGGAGAGACCCAGTACTTC. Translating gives CASTPGGAGGETQYF.

The CDR3 reads CASKRLAGQETQYF. CDR3 sequence (DNA): TGTGCCAGCAAAAGACTAGCGGGGCAAGAGACCCAGTACTTC. V usage is TRBV6-5 and J usage is TRBJ2-5; 11 nucleotides line up with TRBD2. The CDR3 length is 14 residues. Germline V gene data show CDR1 as MNHEY and CDR2 as SVGAGI. The V gene end was trimmed by 7 bases and the J gene end by 2 bases; junction bases not matched to a gene: 3.

CDR3 bases: TGTGCCAGCAGTTACTCAGGGGTTGAAAAACTGTTTTTT. This translates into CASSYSGVEKLFF. This chain uses TRBV6-6 with TRBJ1-4; D is perhaps TRBD1 (5 bases). This CDR3 has 13 residues. CDR1 is MNHNY and CDR2 is SVGAGI in the germline V gene (reference sequence). The ends were cut back, 0 bases at V and 7 bases at J, with 6 bases in the middle.

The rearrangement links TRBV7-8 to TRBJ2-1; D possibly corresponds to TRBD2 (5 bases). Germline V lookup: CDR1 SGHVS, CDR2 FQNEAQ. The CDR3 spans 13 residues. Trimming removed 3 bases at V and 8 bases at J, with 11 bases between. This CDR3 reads CASSFERGDEQFF. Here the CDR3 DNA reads TGTGCCAGCAGCTTCGAACGGGGTGATGAGCAGTTCTTC.

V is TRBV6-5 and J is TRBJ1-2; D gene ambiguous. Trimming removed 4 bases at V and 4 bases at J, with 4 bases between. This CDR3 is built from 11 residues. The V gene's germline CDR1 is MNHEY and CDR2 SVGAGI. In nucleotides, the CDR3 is TGTGCCAGCAGTTCCGGCTATGGCTACACCTTC. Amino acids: CASSSGYGYTF.

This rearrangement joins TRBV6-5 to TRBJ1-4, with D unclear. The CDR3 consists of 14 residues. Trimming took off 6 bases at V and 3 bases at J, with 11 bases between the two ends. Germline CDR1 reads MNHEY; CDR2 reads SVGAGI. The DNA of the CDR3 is TGTGCCAGCAGCGGTATGATATCTAATGAAAAACTGTTTTTT. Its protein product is CASSGMISNEKLFF.

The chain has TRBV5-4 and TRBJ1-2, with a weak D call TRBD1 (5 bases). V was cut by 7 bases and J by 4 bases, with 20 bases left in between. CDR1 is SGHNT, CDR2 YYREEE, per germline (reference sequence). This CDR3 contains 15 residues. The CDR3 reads CASGRNTGDRYGYTF. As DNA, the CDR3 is TGTGCCAGCGGACGAAACACAGGAGACCGCTATGGCTACACCTTC.

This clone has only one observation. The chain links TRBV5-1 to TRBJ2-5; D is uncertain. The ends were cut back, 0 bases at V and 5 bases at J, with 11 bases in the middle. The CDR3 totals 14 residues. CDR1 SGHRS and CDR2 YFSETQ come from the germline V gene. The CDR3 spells CASSLGMGRETQYF. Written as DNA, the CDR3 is TGCGCCAGCAGCTTGGGGATGGGAAGGGAGACCCAGTACTTC. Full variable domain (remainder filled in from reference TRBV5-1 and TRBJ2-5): KAGVTQTPRYLIKTRGQQVTLSCSPISGHRSVSWYQQTPGQGLQFLFEYFSETQRNKGNFPGRFSGRQFSNSRSEMNVSTLELGDSALYLCASSLGMGRETQYFGPGTRLLVL.

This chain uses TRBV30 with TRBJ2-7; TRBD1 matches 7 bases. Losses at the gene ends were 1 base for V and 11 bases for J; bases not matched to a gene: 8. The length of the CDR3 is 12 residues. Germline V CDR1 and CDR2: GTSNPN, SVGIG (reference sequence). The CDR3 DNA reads TGTGCCTGGAGTGCCGACCAGGGGGTAAAGTACTTC. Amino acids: CAWSADQGVKYF.